This TCR beta chain was sequenced in a study of tissue T cells after allogeneic stem cell transplantation. Study-wide context: Pathologist H&E review favored samples with visible lymphocytes for sequencing among multiple samples. Study-level points and caveats: Motif-based clustering found tissue-specific repertoire signatures shared across patients, though few clones were shared. Alloreactivity or antigen specificity of tissue TCRs was not determined; some clones might be host cells. Anatomically similar tissues had similar TCR repertoires within each patient.

This research-autopsy study prospectively enrolled adult allogeneic hematopoietic cell transplant recipients with steroid-refractory graft-versus-host disease. Trimming removed 6 bases from V and 0 bases from J, with 12 bases in between. The germline CDR1 and CDR2 sequences are MNHEY and SMNVEV (reference sequence). The CDR3 spans 14 residues. A remark on this clone: Its antigen remains unidentified.

The data were produced by immunoSEQ multiplex PCR, yet TCRdb's version contains in-frame clones alone and is incomplete. This sample yields some 2,000 clones, of which roughly 68% are seen a single time; about a sixth belongs to the top ten. Material: transverse colon tissue, obtained at autopsy. The origin of this receptor is a male patient older than 55 with steroid-refractory graft-versus-host disease after an allogeneic stem cell transplant. Some T cells may trace back to the graft donor. V gene TRBV27 combines with J gene TRBJ2-7, with D possibly matching TRBD2 (5 bases). The CDR3 reads CASRVSADSYEQYF. CDR3 DNA sequence: TGTGCCAGCAGGGTTAGCGCCGACTCCTACGAGCAGTACTTC.